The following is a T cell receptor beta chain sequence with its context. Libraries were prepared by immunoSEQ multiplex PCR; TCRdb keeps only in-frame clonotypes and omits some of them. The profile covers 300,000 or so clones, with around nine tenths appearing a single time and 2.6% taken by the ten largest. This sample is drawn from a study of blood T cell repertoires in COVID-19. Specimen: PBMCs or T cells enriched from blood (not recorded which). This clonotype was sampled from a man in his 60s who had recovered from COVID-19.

The chain's CDR3 is CASSQATNYEQYF. The CDR3 DNA is TGTGCCAGCAGCCAAGCGACTAACTACGAGCAGTACTTC. This chain links TRBV3-1 (or the pseudogene TRBV3-2) with TRBJ2-7, with a possible D match to TRBD2 (5 bases). CDR1 is LGHDT, CDR2 YNNKEL, per germline (reference sequence). The V and J ends lost 1 base and 3 bases respectively, with 7 bases between them. CDR3 length: 13 residues.